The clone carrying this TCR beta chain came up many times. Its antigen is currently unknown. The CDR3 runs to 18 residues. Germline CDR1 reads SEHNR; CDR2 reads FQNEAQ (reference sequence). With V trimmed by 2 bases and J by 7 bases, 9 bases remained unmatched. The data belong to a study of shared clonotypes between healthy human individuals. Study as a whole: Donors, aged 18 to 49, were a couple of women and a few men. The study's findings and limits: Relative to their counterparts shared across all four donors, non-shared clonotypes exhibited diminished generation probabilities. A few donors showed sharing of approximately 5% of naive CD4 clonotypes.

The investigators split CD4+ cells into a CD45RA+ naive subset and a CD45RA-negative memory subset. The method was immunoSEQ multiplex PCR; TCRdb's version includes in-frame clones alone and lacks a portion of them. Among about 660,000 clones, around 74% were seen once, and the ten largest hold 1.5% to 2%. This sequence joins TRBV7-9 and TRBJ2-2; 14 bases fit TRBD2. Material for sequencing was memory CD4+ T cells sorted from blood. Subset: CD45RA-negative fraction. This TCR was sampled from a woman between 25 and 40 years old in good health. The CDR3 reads CASSLKTSGRAVHGELFF. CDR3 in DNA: TGTGCCAGCAGCTTAAAGACTAGCGGGAGGGCCGTCCACGGGGAGCTGTTTTTT.